The clone carrying this T cell receptor (beta chain) was seen more than once but under ten times. This specimen belongs to a study of blood T cell repertoires in COVID-19. In the study overall: The study drew acute and convalescent COVID-19 samples from the United States, Italy and Spain.

V shed 4 bases and J 0 bases; nucleotides not matched to a gene: 11. Germline V gene lookup returns CDR1 SNHLY and CDR2 FYNNEI. The CDR3 loop spans 20 amino acids. Measured with immunoSEQ multiplex PCR; TCRdb has only the in-frame clones, and not every one. Among around 300,000 clones listed, 85% to 90% were seen once. The rearrangement links TRBV2 to TRBJ2-4, with 14 bases lining up with TRBD2. This TCR was recovered from a woman in her late teens or twenties who had recovered from COVID-19. Sequencing was done on a sample of PBMCs or T cells enriched from blood (not recorded which). DNA of the CDR3: TGTGCCAGCAGTGTCATCAGGGGACTAGCGGGGGAGCTAGCCAAAAACATTCAGTACTTC. Translation: CASSVIRGLAGELAKNIQYF. Looking up the rest from reference TRBV2 and TRBJ2-4 gives the full variable domain: EPEVTQTPSHQVTQMGQEVILRCVPISNHLYFYWYRQILGQKVEFLVSFYNNEISEKSEIFDDQFSVERPDGSNFTLKIRSTKLEDSAMYFCASSVIRGLAGELAKNIQYFGAGTRLSVL.